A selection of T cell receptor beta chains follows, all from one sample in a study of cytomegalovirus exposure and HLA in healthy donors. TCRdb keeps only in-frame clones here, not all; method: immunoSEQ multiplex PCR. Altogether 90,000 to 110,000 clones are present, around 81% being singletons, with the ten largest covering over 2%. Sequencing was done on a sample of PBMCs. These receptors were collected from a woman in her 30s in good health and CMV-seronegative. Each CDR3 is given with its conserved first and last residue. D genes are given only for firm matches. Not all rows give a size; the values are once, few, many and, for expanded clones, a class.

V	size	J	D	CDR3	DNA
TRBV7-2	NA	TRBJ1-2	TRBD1	CASSLDTGGGGYTF	TGTGCCAGCAGCTTAGATACAGGGGGAGGTGGCTACACCTTC
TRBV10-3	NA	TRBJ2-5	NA	CAIRQGIGETQYF	TGTGCCATCAGGCAGGGGATAGGGGAGACCCAGTACTTC
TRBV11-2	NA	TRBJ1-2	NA	CASSLDSRGYTF	TGTGCCAGCAGCTTAGATAGTCGGGGCTACACCTTC
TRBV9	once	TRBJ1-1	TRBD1	CASSARQGAGDTEAFF	TGTGCCAGCAGCGCGCGACAGGGGGCGGGGGACACTGAAGCTTTCTTT
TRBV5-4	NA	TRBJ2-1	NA	CASSLDSVGHGNEQFF	TGTGCCAGCAGCTTGGATTCGGTTGGGCATGGGAATGAGCAGTTCTTC
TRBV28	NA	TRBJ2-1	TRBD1	CASSIHRGVAGYNEQFF	TGTGCCAGCAGTATACACAGGGGGGTGGCGGGCTACAATGAGCAGTTCTTC
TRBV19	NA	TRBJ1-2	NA	CASSIGGDGYTF	TGTGCCAGTAGTATAGGCGGGGATGGCTACACCTTC
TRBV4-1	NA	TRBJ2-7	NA	CASSQAYSSGGYEQYF	TGCGCCAGCAGCCAAGCGTATTCAAGCGGCGGCTACGAGCAGTACTTC
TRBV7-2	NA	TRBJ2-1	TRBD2	CASSPRGGSHNEQFF	TGTGCCAGCAGCCCACGGGGCGGGAGCCACAATGAGCAGTTCTTC
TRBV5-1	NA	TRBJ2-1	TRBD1	CASSLGRDRGTDEQFF	TGCGCCAGCAGCTTAGGACGGGACAGGGGAACTGATGAGCAGTTCTTC
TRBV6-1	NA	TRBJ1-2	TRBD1	CASSVPRTGANYGYTF	TGTGCCAGCAGTGTTCCTAGGACAGGGGCTAACTATGGCTACACCTTC
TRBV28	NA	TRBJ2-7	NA	CASSLSGNSEQYF	TGTGCCAGCAGTTTAAGCGGCAACTCCGAGCAGTACTTC
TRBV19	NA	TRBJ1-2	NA	CASSIDRENGYTF	TGTGCCAGTAGTATTGACAGAGAAAATGGCTACACCTTC
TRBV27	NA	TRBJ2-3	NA	CASRSPVTDTQYF	TGTGCCAGCAGATCTCCAGTCACAGATACGCAGTATTTT
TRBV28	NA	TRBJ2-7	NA	CASSLRLPGYEQYF	TGTGCCAGCAGTTTACGACTGCCTGGTTACGAGCAGTACTTC
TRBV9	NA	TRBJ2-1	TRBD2	CASSGLSGRAWNEQFF	TGTGCCAGCAGCGGACTTAGCGGGAGGGCCTGGAATGAGCAGTTCTTC
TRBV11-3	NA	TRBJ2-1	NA	CASSQAGRKFF	TGTGCCAGCAGTCAGGCGGGAAGGAAGTTCTTC
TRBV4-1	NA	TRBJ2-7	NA	CASSQEEGAYEQYF	TGCGCCAGCAGCCAAGAAGAGGGGGCCTACGAGCAGTACTTC
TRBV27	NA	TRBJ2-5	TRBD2	CASSLAGGRETQYF	TGTGCCAGCAGCCTAGCGGGAGGACGAGAGACCCAGTACTTC
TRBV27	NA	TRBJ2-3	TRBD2	CASSPWRESDTQYF	TGTGCCAGCAGTCCTTGGCGGGAGTCGGATACGCAGTATTTT
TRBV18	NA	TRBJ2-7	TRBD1	CASSPPQGALEQYF	TGTGCCAGCTCACCACCCCAGGGGGCTCTCGAGCAGTACTTC
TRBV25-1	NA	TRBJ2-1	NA	CASSESGARYNEQFF	TGTGCCAGCAGTGAATCTGGGGCCCGCTACAATGAGCAGTTCTTC
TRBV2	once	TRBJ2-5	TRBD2	CASSEAGGPEETQYF	TGTGCCAGCAGTGAAGCGGGAGGGCCTGAAGAGACCCAGTACTTC
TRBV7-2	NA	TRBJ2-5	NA	CASSLERQETQYF	TGTGCCAGCAGCTTAGAGAGACAAGAGACCCAGTACTTC